Listed here are 8 T cell receptor beta chains from one sample, sequenced in a study of tumor-infiltrating lymphocytes in primary liver carcinoma. From roughly 21-30 mg of unsorted bulk tissue, DNA and RNA were co-extracted together. Total RNA (around 0.45 ug) served as template for TCR beta cDNA synthesis primed by a constant-region primer. Libraries covering TCR beta were generated through three nested multiplex PCR rounds (using a slightly modified ARM-PCR). Researchers ran the first two PCR rounds for roughly 10 cycles each with TRBV1-TRBV30 forward primers and a C-beta reverse primer. TCRdb reanalysed the multiplex PCR reads using MiXCR and keeps one entry per CDR3 protein. The profile covers more than 95,000 distinct CDR3 sequences, with 50% to 80% appearing a single time and approximately 8.9% taken by the ten largest. The sequenced material came from liver tumor tissue from sampling region 3. Stated subset: tumor region T3, left-lateral pole. These receptors all come from a woman between 55 and 75 years old with primary liver carcinoma and hepatitis B virus infection.

Details on this clonotype: Relative to the germline gene, one junction end is altered; a read error may explain this. The chain carries TRBV5-1 and TRBJ2-3; no reliable D call. The CDR3 is 14 residues long. Per the germline V gene, CDR1 is SGHRS and CDR2 is YFSETQ. CDR3 sequence: CASSLGGATDTLYF. CDR3 nucleotide sequence: TGCGCCAGCAGCTTGGGGGGTGCCACAGATACGCTGTATTTT.

The V gene is TRBV11-2, the J gene TRBJ1-4; a weak D match, TRBD1 (5 bases). V lost 10 bases and J lost 0, with 12 bases in between. The V gene's germline CDR1 is SGHAT and CDR2 FQNNGV. The CDR3 runs 14 residues. The CDR3 is CANVTGATNEKLFF. Here the CDR3 DNA reads TGTGCCAATGTCACGGGGGCAACTAATGAAAAACTGTTTTTT.

This clonotype appeared a few times. This may be a read error: a much more frequent sequence differs by one nucleotide. The CDR3 sequence: CSVETRFPYNEHFF. The CDR3 coding sequence is TGCAGCGTTGAAACTCGTTTCCCCTACAATGAGCATTTCTTC. The chain employs TRBV29-1 and TRBJ2-1, with D unresolved. The CDR3 contains 14 residues. The V gene's germline CDR1 is SQVTM and CDR2 ANQGSEA.

Concerning this clonotype: A junction boundary mismatches the germline segment, possibly from a read error. The chain has TRBV11-3 and TRBJ2-1, with 10 bases lining up with TRBD2. Germline V gives CDR1 SGHNT, CDR2 YENEEA. The CDR3 extends over 17 amino acids. CDR3 sequence reads: CVSSLDWGGLATNEQFF. CDR3 DNA sequence: TGTGTCAGCAGCTTAGATTGGGGGGGACTAGCGACCAATGAGCAGTTCTTC. The entire variable domain, with the rest obtained from reference TRBV11-3 and TRBJ2-1, is as follows: EAGVVQSPRYKIIEKKQPVAFWCNPISGHNTLYWYLQNLGQGPELLIRYENEEAVDDSQLPKDRFSAERLKGVDSTLKIQPAELGDSAVYLCVSSLDWGGLATNEQFFGPGTRLTVL.

About this clonotype: A clone one base away is much larger, so this may be a read error. The rearrangement links TRBV6-7 to TRBJ2-7, with TRBD1 matching over 8 bases. TRBV6-7 is an ORF; its function is uncertain. Trimming at V came to 0 bases and at J to 3 bases, leaving 7 bases not matched to a gene. This CDR3 contains 16 residues. CDR3 sequence (DNA): TGTGCCAGCAGTTACTCTGAGTCAGGGGGCCGCTACGAGCAGTACTTC. Translating it yields CASSYSESGGRYEQYF.

As for this clonotype: Compared with germline, one end of the junction differs, possibly owing to a read error. CDR3 region: CACSYGGVNIQAFF. The CDR3 DNA sequence: TGTGCCTGCAGCTACGGGGGGGTGAACATTCAAGCTTTCTTT. The chain uses TRBV11-3 and TRBJ1-1; D is possibly TRBD1 (5 bases). This CDR3 contains 14 residues. The germline V gene has CDR1 SGHNT and CDR2 YENEEA.

To note about this clonotype: Relative to the germline gene, one junction end is altered; a read error may explain this. The chain recombines TRBV20-1 with TRBJ2-6; D assignment may be TRBD1 or TRBD2 (6 bases each). Germline V CDR1 and CDR2: DFQATT, SNEGSKA (reference sequence). CDR3 size: 14 residues. CDR3 in DNA: TGCAGTGCTAGGACTGGGTGGGGGGCCAACGTCCTGATTTTC. This translates into CSARTGWGANVLIF.

To note about this clonotype: A much bigger clone sits one base away, suggesting this may be a read error. The chain uses TRBV29-1 and TRBJ2-5; 7 bases are shared with TRBD1. The CDR3 totals 10 residues. Germline CDR1 is SQVTM and CDR2 is ANQGSEA. J lost 9 bases, V lost 4 bases, and 2 bases had no gene match. The DNA for the CDR3 is TGCAGCGTTGCCCAGGGGGCCCAGTACTTC. Translation gives CSVAQGAQYF.